The 10 T cell receptor beta chains in this list originate from one sample, sequenced in a study of shared clonotypes between healthy human individuals. Clones were sequenced by immunoSEQ multiplex PCR, and TCRdb holds only the in-frame ones, with some missing. This sample carries about 2.3 million clones, about 92% of them seen once, and the ten largest clones take under 0.45%. Specimen: naive CD4+ T cells from PBMCs. Specified subset: CD45RA+ positively selected. Receptors were obtained from a young man in good health. Some clones in this sample may be carry-over from other donors' samples.

This chain connects TRBV7-9 to TRBJ2-3, with 8 nucleotides matching TRBD2. The CDR3 consists of 15 residues. The germline V gene has CDR1 SEHNR and CDR2 FQNEAQ (reference sequence). J lost 2 bases, V lost 5 bases, and 6 bases had no gene match. CDR3 sequence reads: CASSPGGDSTDTQYF. CDR3 coding DNA: TGTGCCAGCAGCCCCGGGGGGGATTCCACAGATACGCAGTATTTT.

V gene TRBV6-6 combines with J gene TRBJ2-1, with unresolved D. V was cut by 6 bases and J by 5 bases, with 17 bases left in between. From germline, CDR1 is MNHNY and CDR2 SVGAGI (reference sequence). This CDR3 has 15 residues. CDR3 nucleotides: TGTGCCAGCAGCCGCAGTTTTGGAACTAACAATGAGCAGTTCTTC. It specifies CASSRSFGTNNEQFF.

The chain carries TRBV2 and TRBJ1-1; perhaps TRBD1 as D (5 bases). Trimming removed 7 bases from V and 4 bases from J, with 13 bases in between. The germline CDR1 and CDR2 sequences are SNHLY and FYNNEI. The CDR3 consists of 13 residues. The CDR3 bases are TGTGCCAGCACCGAACGGGGCGGCACTGAAGCTTTCTTT. Translated, it gives CASTERGGTEAFF. Combining the CDR3 with reference TRBV2 and TRBJ1-1 gives the whole variable domain EPEVTQTPSHQVTQMGQEVILRCVPISNHLYFYWYRQILGQKVEFLVSFYNNEISEKSEIFDDQFSVERPDGSNFTLKIRSTKLEDSAMYFCASTERGGTEAFFGQGTRLTVV.

This clone showed up just once. The sample holds other DNA sequences that translate to the same CDR3. The V and J genes are TRBV5-1 and TRBJ1-5; D is uncertain. Trimming left V 3 bases short and J 3 bases short, with 7 bases between. From germline, CDR1 is SGHRS and CDR2 YFSETQ. There are 13 residues in the CDR3. CDR3 DNA: TGCGCCAGCAGCTACGGGCTCAATCAGCCCCAGCATTTT. The encoded protein is CASSYGLNQPQHF.

The count of this clone is one. The gene calls are TRBV14 and TRBJ2-7; perhaps TRBD1 as D (6 bases). There are 14 residues in the CDR3. The V gene's germline CDR1 is SGHDN and CDR2 FVKESK. The ends were cut back, 4 bases at V and 2 bases at J, with 12 bases in the middle. CDR3 nucleotide sequence: TGTGCCAGCAGCCCCCGACAGGCTCCCTACGAGCAGTACTTC. Protein product: CASSPRQAPYEQYF. Supplemented by reference TRBV14 and TRBJ2-7, the full variable domain reads EAGVTQFPSHSVIEKGQTVTLRCDPISGHDNLYWYRRVMGKEIKFLLHFVKESKQDESGMPNNRFLAERTGGTYSTLKVQPAELEDSGVYFCASSPRQAPYEQYFGPGTRLTVT.

The chain recombines TRBV7-3 with TRBJ1-4, with TRBD1 as a possible D gene (6 bases). Germline values: CDR1 SGHTA, CDR2 FQGTGA. This CDR3 comprises 13 residues. Trimming stripped 3 bases from V and 8 bases from J, with 10 bases between. CDR3 amino acids: CASSLARGEKLFF. The DNA for the CDR3 is TGTGCCAGCAGCTTGGCTAGGGGGGAAAAACTGTTTTTT.

This clone has a handful of counts. This sample also contains other DNA sequences that code for the same CDR3. The chain carries TRBV7-9 and TRBJ1-1; D ambiguous. The length of the CDR3 is 14 residues. The germline V gene encodes CDR1 SEHNR and CDR2 FQNEAQ (reference sequence). V dropped 2 bases and J dropped 1 base, with 8 bases sitting between them. The CDR3 reads CASSLSPGNTEAFF. CDR3 DNA sequence: TGTGCCAGCAGCTTATCACCAGGGAACACTGAAGCTTTCTTT. The full variable domain, completed using reference TRBV7-9 and TRBJ1-1, is DTGVSQNPRHKITKRGQNVTFRCDPISEHNRLYWYRQTLGQGPEFLTYFQNEAQLEKSRLLSDRFSAERPKGSFSTLEIQRTEQGDSAMYLCASSLSPGNTEAFFGQGTRLTVV.

This clone was picked up a small number of times. This sample includes further DNA sequences coding for the same CDR3. The chain uses TRBV18 and TRBJ2-7, with a tentative D call TRBD1 (6 bases). The CDR3 has 12 amino acids. Germline CDR1 reads KGHSH; CDR2 reads LQKENI. Trimming removed 2 bases at V and 5 bases at J, with 7 bases between. In DNA form, the CDR3 reads TGTGCCAGCTCACCATCAGGGGACGAGCAGTACTTC. This gives the protein CASSPSGDEQYF.

The V and J genes are TRBV30 and TRBJ1-4; D remains unclear. CDR1 is GTSNPN, CDR2 SVGIG, per germline (reference sequence). This CDR3 comprises 11 residues. The V gene lost 2 bases and the J gene lost 12 bases, with 10 bases spanning the gap. The CDR3 DNA reads TGTGCCTGGAGTCCCCGACAACAACTGTTTTTT. Amino acid sequence: CAWSPRQQLFF.

A single count supports this clone. The chain links TRBV28 to TRBJ2-7; D gene ambiguous. V was pared by 2 bases and J by 6 bases, with 11 bases between. From germline, CDR1 is MDHEN and CDR2 SYDVKM. The length of the CDR3 is 13 residues. The CDR3 nucleotides are TGTGCCAGCAGTTTAAGCCCCATCCCCGAGCAGTACTTC. Amino acid sequence: CASSLSPIPEQYF.